Presented here are 8 T cell receptor beta chains from one specimen sequenced in a study of breast tumors, draining lymph nodes, adjacent tissues. One entry per CDR3 protein, called by TCRdb with MiXCR from the multiplex PCR reads. The table has some 140,000 distinct CDR3 sequences, 20% to 25% seen once. Samples came from axillary lymph nodes draining the breast cancer. Input material: axillary lymph node tissue. These TCRs come from a female donor with breast cancer. Some clones in this sample may be carry-over from other donors' samples.

This clonotype appeared a single time. This may stem from a read error, because a much larger clone lies one nucleotide away. V usage is TRBV30 and J usage is TRBJ2-7; D is possibly TRBD1 (6 bases). This CDR3 is built from 17 residues. Germline values: CDR1 GTSNPN, CDR2 SVGIG (reference sequence). As DNA, the CDR3 is TGTGCCCGGAGTGACCCAACCTCGACAGGCCGACTCTACGAGCAGTACTTC. Translated, it gives CARSDPTSTGRLYEQYF.

In regard to this clonotype: This may be a read error: a much more frequent sequence differs by one nucleotide. The chain is built from TRBV29-1 and TRBJ2-2; D tentatively reads TRBD1 or TRBD2 (5 bases each). The CDR3 spans 17 residues. With 4 bases removed from V and 4 bases from J, the gap between germline ends came to 22 bases. Germline CDR1 is SQVTM and CDR2 is ANQGSEA. The CDR3 protein is CSVVLPTGALPTGELFF. The CDR3 DNA follows: TGCAGCGTTGTTCTCCCTACCGGGGCTCTACCCACCGGGGAGCTGTTTTTT.

This clonotype was found many times. The CDR3 region is CASSVAWLAGPYNEQFF. The DNA of the CDR3 is TGTGCCAGCAGCGTAGCTTGGCTAGCGGGCCCCTACAATGAGCAGTTCTTC. The chain employs TRBV9 and TRBJ2-1; TRBD2 aligns across 8 bases. The CDR3 consists of 17 residues. Germline V lookup: CDR1 SGDLS, CDR2 YYNGEE. V dropped 0 bases and J dropped 2; count of bases not matched to a gene: 7.

This clonotype was counted ten times or more. The chain joins TRBV20-1 to TRBJ2-7; 11 positions match TRBD2. CDR1 and CDR2 from the germline V gene are DFQATT and SNEGSKA (reference sequence). Losses at the gene ends were 1 base for V and 2 bases for J; bases not matched to a gene: 7. The CDR3 totals 16 residues. The CDR3 DNA is TGCAGTGCTAGAGTGGCTAGCGGGAGGATCACCTACGAGCAGTACTTC. Encoded protein: CSARVASGRITYEQYF.

This clonotype was recorded at least ten times. The CDR3 DNA sequence: TGTGCCACCCAGGAACGGGACAGTCCGCTCTCTGGAAACACCATATATTTT. Its translation: CATQERDSPLSGNTIYF. The chain carries TRBV24-1 and TRBJ1-3; 7 nucleotides match TRBD1. The J segment lost 0 bases and the V segment lost 9 bases, leaving 13 bases of the junction unmatched. The CDR3 has 17 amino acids. Germline assignment: CDR1 KGHDR and CDR2 SFDVKD.

This clonotype has a count of ten or more. This chain connects TRBV11-3 to TRBJ2-3; TRBD1 aligns across 7 bases. Losses at the gene ends were 5 bases for V and 8 bases for J; bases not matched to a gene: 13. The CDR3 is made up of 15 amino acids. Per the germline V gene, CDR1 is SGHNT and CDR2 is YENEEA. CDR3 protein: CASSAGTADGGTQYF. The CDR3, as DNA: TGTGCCAGCAGCGCCGGGACAGCTGATGGGGGTACGCAGTATTTT.

This clonotype was seen ten or more times. The chain links TRBV28 to TRBJ2-5; 10 bases line up with TRBD2. CDR1 is MDHEN, CDR2 SYDVKM, per germline. J lost 5 bases, V lost 6 bases, and 6 bases had no gene match. The CDR3 runs to 14 residues. The CDR3 protein is CASSRLAGVETQYF. The CDR3 DNA reads as TGTGCCAGCAGCCGTCTAGCGGGAGTCGAGACCCAGTACTTC.

This clonotype was detected ten times or more. The V gene is TRBV7-8, the J gene TRBJ2-3; 13 bases fit TRBD2. The V gene end was trimmed by 2 bases and the J gene end by 2 bases; junction bases not matched to a gene: 13. Looked up from germline, CDR1 is SGHVS and CDR2 is FQNEAQ. The CDR3 runs to 20 residues. The CDR3 nucleotides read TGTGCCAGCAGCTTAAGGGGAGCCGGACTAGCGGGAGTTGTCACAGATACGCAGTATTTT. Translating gives CASSLRGAGLAGVVTDTQYF.